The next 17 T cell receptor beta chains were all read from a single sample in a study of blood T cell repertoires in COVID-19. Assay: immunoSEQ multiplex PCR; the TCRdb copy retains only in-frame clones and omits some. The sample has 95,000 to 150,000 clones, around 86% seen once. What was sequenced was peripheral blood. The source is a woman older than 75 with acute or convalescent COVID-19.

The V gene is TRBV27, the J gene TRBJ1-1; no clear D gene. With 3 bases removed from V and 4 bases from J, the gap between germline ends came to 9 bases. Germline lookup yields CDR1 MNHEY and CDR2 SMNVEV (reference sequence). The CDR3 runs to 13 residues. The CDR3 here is CASSFAAGTEAFF. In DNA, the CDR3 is TGTGCCAGCAGTTTCGCGGCGGGCACTGAAGCTTTCTTT.

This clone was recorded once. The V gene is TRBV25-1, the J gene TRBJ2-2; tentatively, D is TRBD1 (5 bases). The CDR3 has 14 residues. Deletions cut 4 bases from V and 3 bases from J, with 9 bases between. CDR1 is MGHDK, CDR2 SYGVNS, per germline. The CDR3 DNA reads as TGTGCCAGCAGTGTAAGGGGCTACACCGGGGAGCTGTTTTTT. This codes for CASSVRGYTGELFF. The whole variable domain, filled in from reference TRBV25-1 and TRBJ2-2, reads EADIYQTPRYLVIGTGKKITLECSQTMGHDKMYWYQQDPGMELHLIHYSYGVNSTEKGDLSSESTVSRIRTEHFPLTLESARPSHTSQYLCASSVRGYTGELFFGEGSRLTVL.

CDR3 sequence reads: CASSSQGELPMGYTF. The CDR3 DNA is TGTGCCAGCAGCTCACAGGGAGAGCTACCTATGGGCTACACCTTC. This chain links TRBV5-6 with TRBJ1-2; TRBD1 is a possible D gene (6 bases). The germline V and J ends were trimmed by 3 bases and 8 bases, with 20 bases remaining between them. Germline V gene sequence: CDR1 SGHDT, CDR2 YYEEEE. CDR3 length equals 15 residues. Filled out from reference TRBV5-6 and TRBJ1-2, the complete variable domain reads DAGVTQSPTHLIKTRGQQVTLRCSPKSGHDTVSWYQQALGQGPQFIFQYYEEEERQRGNFPDRFSGHQFPNYSSELNVNALLLGDSALYLCASSSQGELPMGYTFGSGTRLTVV.

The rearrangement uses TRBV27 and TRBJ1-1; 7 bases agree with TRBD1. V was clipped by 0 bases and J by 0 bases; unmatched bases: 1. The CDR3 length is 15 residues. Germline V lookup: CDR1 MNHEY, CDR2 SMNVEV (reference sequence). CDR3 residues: CASSLSGTVNTEAFF. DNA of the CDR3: TGTGCCAGCAGTTTATCGGGGACAGTGAACACTGAAGCTTTCTTT.

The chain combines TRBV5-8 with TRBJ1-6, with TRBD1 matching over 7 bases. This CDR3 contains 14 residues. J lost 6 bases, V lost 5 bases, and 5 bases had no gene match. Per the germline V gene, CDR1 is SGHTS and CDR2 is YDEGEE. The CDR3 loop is CASSRDSPNSPLHF. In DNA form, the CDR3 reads TGTGCCAGCAGTCGGGACAGCCCTAATTCACCCCTCCACTTT.

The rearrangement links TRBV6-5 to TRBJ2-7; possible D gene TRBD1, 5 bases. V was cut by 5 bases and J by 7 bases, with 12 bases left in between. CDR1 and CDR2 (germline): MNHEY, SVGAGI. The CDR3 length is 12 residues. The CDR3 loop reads CASSHQGREQYF. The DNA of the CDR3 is TGTGCCAGCAGTCACCAGGGAAGGGAGCAGTACTTC.

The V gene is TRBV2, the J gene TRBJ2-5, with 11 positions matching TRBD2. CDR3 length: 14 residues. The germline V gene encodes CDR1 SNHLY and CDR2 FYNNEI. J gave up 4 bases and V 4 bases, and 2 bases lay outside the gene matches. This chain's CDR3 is CASSATSGGETQYF. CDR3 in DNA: TGTGCCAGCAGTGCTACTAGCGGGGGAGAGACCCAGTACTTC.

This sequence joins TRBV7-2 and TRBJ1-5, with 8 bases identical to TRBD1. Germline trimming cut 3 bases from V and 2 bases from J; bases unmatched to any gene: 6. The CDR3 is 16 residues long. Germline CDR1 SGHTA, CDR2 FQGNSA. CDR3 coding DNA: TGTGCCAGCAGCTTGCAGGGGGCTTTGGGCAATCAGCCCCAGCATTTT. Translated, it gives CASSLQGALGNQPQHF.

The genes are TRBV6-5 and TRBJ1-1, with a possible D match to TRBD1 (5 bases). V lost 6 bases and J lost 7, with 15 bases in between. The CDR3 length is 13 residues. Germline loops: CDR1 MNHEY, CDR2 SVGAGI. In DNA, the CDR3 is TGTGCCAGCAGACCCCGGGCGGGGGTTGAAGCTTTCTTT. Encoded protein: CASRPRAGVEAFF.

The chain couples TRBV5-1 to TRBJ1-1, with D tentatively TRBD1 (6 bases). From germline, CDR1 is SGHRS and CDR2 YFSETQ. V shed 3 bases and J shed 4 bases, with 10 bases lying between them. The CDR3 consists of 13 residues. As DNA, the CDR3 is TGCGCCAGCAGCTATGCAGGGGCCACTGAAGCTTTCTTT. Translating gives CASSYAGATEAFF.

The CDR3 sequence: CASRGLRVGGNTIYF. CDR3 nucleotides: TGTGCCAGCCGGGGACTGCGGGTTGGTGGAAACACCATATATTTT. J is TRBJ1-3 and V is TRBV6-6; TRBD1 is a possible D gene (5 bases). Trimming took 8 bases from V and 3 from J, leaving 17 bases between them. This CDR3 has 15 amino acids. Germline CDR1 reads MNHNY; CDR2 reads SVGAGI (reference sequence).

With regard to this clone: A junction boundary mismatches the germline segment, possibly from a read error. The CDR3 reads CASREGGIAKNIQYF. CDR3 DNA sequence: TGTGCCAGCAGGGAAGGCGGTATAGCCAAAAACATTCAGTACTTC. The J gene is TRBJ2-4, the V gene TRBV6-1; D is unclear. CDR1 is MNHNS, CDR2 SASEGT, per germline. This CDR3 comprises 15 residues.

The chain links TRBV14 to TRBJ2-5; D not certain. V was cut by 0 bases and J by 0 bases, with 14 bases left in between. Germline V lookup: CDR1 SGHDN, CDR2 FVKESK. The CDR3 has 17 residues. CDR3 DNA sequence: TGTGCCAGCAGCCAAGAGCCCACCCCGCCTAACCAAGAGACCCAGTACTTC. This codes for CASSQEPTPPNQETQYF.

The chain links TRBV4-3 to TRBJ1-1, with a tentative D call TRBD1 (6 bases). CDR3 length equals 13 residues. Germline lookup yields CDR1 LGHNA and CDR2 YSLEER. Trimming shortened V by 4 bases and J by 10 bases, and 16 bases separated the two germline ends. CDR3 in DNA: TGCGCCAGCAGCCGAGAGCAGGGGTTTGTAGCTTTCTTT. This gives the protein CASSREQGFVAFF.

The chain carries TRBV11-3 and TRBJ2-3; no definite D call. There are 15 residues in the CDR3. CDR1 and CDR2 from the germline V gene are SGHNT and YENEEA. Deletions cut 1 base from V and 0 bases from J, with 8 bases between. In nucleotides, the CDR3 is TGTGCCAGCAGCTTAGGAGGAGCTAGCACAGATACGCAGTATTTT. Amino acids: CASSLGGASTDTQYF.

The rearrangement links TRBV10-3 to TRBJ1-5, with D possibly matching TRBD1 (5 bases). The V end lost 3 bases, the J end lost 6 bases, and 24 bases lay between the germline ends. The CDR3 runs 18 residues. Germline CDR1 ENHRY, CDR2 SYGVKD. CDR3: CAISDSQTGERGRQPQHF. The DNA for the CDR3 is TGTGCCATCAGTGACTCCCAGACGGGGGAGAGGGGTCGTCAGCCCCAGCATTTT.

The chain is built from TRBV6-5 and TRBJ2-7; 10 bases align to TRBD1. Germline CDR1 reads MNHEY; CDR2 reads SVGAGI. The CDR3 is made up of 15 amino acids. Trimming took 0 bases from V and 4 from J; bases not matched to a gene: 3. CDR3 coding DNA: TGTGCCAGCAGTTACTCGGACAGGGGGGGTTACGAGCAGTACTTC. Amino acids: CASSYSDRGGYEQYF.